The sample holds many counts of the clone carrying this T cell receptor (beta chain). This specimen belongs to a study of early T cells in non-severe SARS-CoV-2 infection. The CDR3 is 13 amino acids. The J segment lost 9 bases and the V segment lost 5 bases, leaving 7 bases of the junction unmatched. From the 5' RACE reads, TCRdb called clonotypes with MiXCR, one entry per CDR3 protein. The profile covers 43,000 or so distinct CDR3 sequences, with nearly 7.5% appearing a single time and approximately 8% taken by the ten largest. This TCR was recovered from an adult who was a healthcare worker with PCR-confirmed SARS-CoV-2 infection or an uninfected control (not recorded which). Sequencing was carried out using whole blood. This chain joins TRBV12-3 or TRBV12-4 and TRBJ2-1; 7 bases are shared with TRBD1. The CDR3 bases are TGTGCCAGCAGTATACAGGGGATCCCTGAGCAGTTCTTC. Translation gives CASSIQGIPEQFF.